The rows below give T cell receptor beta chains drawn from one sample of a study of blood T cell repertoires in COVID-19. This table comes from immunoSEQ multiplex PCR, and its TCRdb copy is limited to in-frame clones, with some not included. Here the sample spans some 200,000 clones, more than 75% being singletons. The specimen was peripheral blood. Receptor source: a man of 80 years or more with acute or convalescent COVID-19. CDR3s include the opening cysteine and the closing phenylalanine or tryptophan. D genes are given only for firm matches. Part of the rows lack a size; the others show once, few, many or a class for expanded clones.

clone_size,j_call,v_call,d_call,cdr3_nt,cdr3_aa
.,TRBJ2-2,TRBV6-5,.,TGTGCCAGCAGCGGCTTAGCAGTGAACACCGGGGAGCTGTTTTTT,CASSGLAVNTGELFF
.,TRBJ2-3,TRBV19,TRBD2,TGTGCCAGTAGGAGTAAGGGACTAGCGGGAGAGTCAGATACGCAGTATTTT,CASRSKGLAGESDTQYF
.,TRBJ1-1,TRBV15,.,TGTGCCACCAGCAGAGGGCAGGGTAGCCATGCTTTCTTT,CATSRGQGSHAFF
few,TRBJ1-6,TRBV28,TRBD1,TGTGCCAGCAGTTTACAGACAGGGATTTCACCCCTCCACTTT,CASSLQTGISPLHF
.,TRBJ1-1,TRBV19,TRBD1,TGTGCCAGTATTGGCAGGGGGCGGGAAGCTTTCTTT,CASIGRGREAFF
.,TRBJ2-2,TRBV7-9,TRBD2,TGTGCCAGCAGCCGTAGCGGGGGAGGCACCGGGGAGCTGTTTTTT,CASSRSGGGTGELFF
.,TRBJ1-1,TRBV2,.,TGTGCCAGCAGAATGACACCGAACACTGAAGCTTTCTTT,CASRMTPNTEAFF
.,TRBJ2-1,TRBV5-1,TRBD2,TGCGCCAGCAGCTTGTTCAGTAGCGGGAGGGCGAATGAGCAGTTCTTC,CASSLFSSGRANEQFF
.,TRBJ2-5,TRBV21-1,.,TGTGCCAGCAGCCTGGGGACAGGGGAATTAGAGGAGACCCAGTACTTC,CASSLGTGELEETQYF
once,TRBJ1-1,TRBV3-1/TRBV3-2,.,TGTGCCAGCAGCCCGTTACTGAGGAACACTGAAGCTTTCTTT,CASSPLLRNTEAFF
.,TRBJ2-2,TRBV5-1,TRBD2,TGCGCCAGCAGCTTGGATGCGGGAGGGCCGACCGGGGAGCTGTTTTTT,CASSLDAGGPTGELFF
once,TRBJ1-2,TRBV10-3,TRBD1,TGTGCCATCAGTGAGTCCGGGCAGGGGGGCTATGGCTACACCTTC,CAISESGQGGYGYTF
.,TRBJ2-4,TRBV6-1,.,TGTGCCAGCAGTGAGTTATGGCAGCGAAACATTCAGTACTTC,CASSELWQRNIQYF
.,TRBJ2-3,TRBV21-1,.,TGTGCCAGCAGCGCTCATGAGGGCGGGGTCACAGATACGCAGTATTTT,CASSAHEGGVTDTQYF
.,TRBJ1-6,TRBV28,.,TGTGCCAGCAGCAACGAGGAGAGCTCCTATAATTCACCCCTCCACTTT,CASSNEESSYNSPLHF
.,TRBJ2-3,TRBV19,TRBD2,TGTGCCAGTAGCCGGGGAGCGGGAGGCGCCGCAGATACGCAGTATTTT,CASSRGAGGAADTQYF
.,TRBJ2-4,TRBV2,.,TGTGCCAGCAGTGAAGACTCCGGGACTGGGCACATTCAGTACTTC,CASSEDSGTGHIQYF
once,TRBJ2-5,TRBV7-3,.,TGTGCCAGCAGCTCATACCCCAGCGTTAAAGAGACCCAGTACTTC,CASSSYPSVKETQYF
.,TRBJ1-1,TRBV9,.,TGTGCCAGCAGCGTAGCAGGGGCAGGCACTGAAGCTTTCTTT,CASSVAGAGTEAFF
once,TRBJ2-1,TRBV7-3,.,TGTGCCAGCAGCTCGACTGGCAATGAGCAGTTCTTC,CASSSTGNEQFF
.,TRBJ2-3,TRBV19,.,TGTGCCAGTAGTAGAAGTGCTAGCGCAGTCACAGATACGCAGTATTTT,CASSRSASAVTDTQYF
.,TRBJ2-2,TRBV3-1/TRBV3-2,TRBD1,TGCGCGACAGGGGGCGCTGGGACCGGGGAGCTGTTTTTT,CATGGAGTGELFF
.,TRBJ1-6,TRBV7-2,.,TGTGCCAGCAGCGTATCGACAGCATCGCTCCTCCACTTT,CASSVSTASLLHF
.,TRBJ1-2,TRBV30,.,TGTGCCTGGAGCGAAGGGAGTCAGGACTATGGCTACACCTTC,CAWSEGSQDYGYTF
.,TRBJ2-1,TRBV24-1,.,TGTGCCACCAGTGGCTCCGGGACTGGCTCCTACAATGAGCAGTTCTTC,CATSGSGTGSYNEQFF
.,TRBJ2-3,TRBV2,.,TGTGCCAGCAGCCAACCACAGGCCACAGATACGCAGTATTTT,CASSQPQATDTQYF
.,TRBJ2-1,TRBV6-4,TRBD2,TGTGCCAGCAGTGACGGACTAGCGGGCTCCCTTCTCTTC,CASSDGLAGSLLF
once,TRBJ2-2,TRBV6-4,TRBD2,TGTGCCAGCAGACTAGCGATCGGGGCCGGGGAGCTGTTTTTT,CASRLAIGAGELFF
.,TRBJ2-1,TRBV4-1,TRBD2,TGCGCCAGCAGCCAATTGGCTAGCGGGGACAATGAGCAGTTCTTC,CASSQLASGDNEQFF
.,TRBJ2-4,TRBV28,.,TGTGCCAGCAGTTCTGGGGGCTCGGCCAAAAACATTCAGTACTTC,CASSSGGSAKNIQYF
.,TRBJ2-3,TRBV7-2,.,TGTGCCAGCAGCTTAGACTCCTCCACGCAGTATTTT,CASSLDSSTQYF
.,TRBJ2-1,TRBV4-1,TRBD2,TGCGCCAGCAGCCAAGATCCCGGGACTAGCGGGTACAATGAGCAGTTCTTC,CASSQDPGTSGYNEQFF
.,TRBJ2-5,TRBV5-1,.,TGCGCCAGCAGCTTGCAGGAAGAGACCCAGTACTTC,CASSLQEETQYF
few,TRBJ1-3,TRBV18,.,TGTGCCAGCTCACTATCGGGGATCTCTGGAAACACCATATATTTT,CASSLSGISGNTIYF
.,TRBJ1-1,TRBV27,.,TGTGCCAGCAGAACAGGGTCTGAAGCTTTCTTT,CASRTGSEAFF
.,TRBJ1-4,TRBV18,.,TGTGCCAGCTCACCCCAGGGTGCTGCTAATGAAAAACTGTTTTTT,CASSPQGAANEKLFF
.,TRBJ1-2,TRBV20-1,.,TGCAGTGCTCCAAATGGCTACACCTTC,CSAPNGYTF
.,TRBJ1-6,TRBV3-1/TRBV3-2,.,TGTGCCAGCAGCCCGTGCTTGGCAGACTATAATTCACCCCTCCACTTT,CASSPCLADYNSPLHF
.,TRBJ1-3,TRBV19,.,TGTGCCAGTAGTATGGGGGGCTCTGGAAACACCATATATTTT,CASSMGGSGNTIYF
.,TRBJ2-1,TRBV18,.,TGTGCCAGCTCACCTTCACTCAGTTCGGGAGCTGGGAATGAGCAGTTCTTC,CASSPSLSSGAGNEQFF
.,TRBJ2-1,TRBV7-7,.,TGTGCTAGCAGCCCAGGGGCCCTAGCGGCTCGAGGGAATGAGCAGTTCTTC,CASSPGALAARGNEQFF
.,TRBJ2-7,TRBV18,.,TGTGCCAGCTCACCATACCCCAGCGAGCTTCCCTACGAGCAGTACTTC,CASSPYPSELPYEQYF
.,TRBJ2-7,TRBV3-1/TRBV3-2,TRBD2,TGTGCCAGCAGCCCCCGGACTAGCGGGAGGAGCTACGAGCAGTACTTC,CASSPRTSGRSYEQYF
.,TRBJ2-1,TRBV4-2,TRBD2,TGTGCCAGCAGCCGGAACTGGGAGGGAGTCCCCTACAATGAGCAGTTCTTC,CASSRNWEGVPYNEQFF